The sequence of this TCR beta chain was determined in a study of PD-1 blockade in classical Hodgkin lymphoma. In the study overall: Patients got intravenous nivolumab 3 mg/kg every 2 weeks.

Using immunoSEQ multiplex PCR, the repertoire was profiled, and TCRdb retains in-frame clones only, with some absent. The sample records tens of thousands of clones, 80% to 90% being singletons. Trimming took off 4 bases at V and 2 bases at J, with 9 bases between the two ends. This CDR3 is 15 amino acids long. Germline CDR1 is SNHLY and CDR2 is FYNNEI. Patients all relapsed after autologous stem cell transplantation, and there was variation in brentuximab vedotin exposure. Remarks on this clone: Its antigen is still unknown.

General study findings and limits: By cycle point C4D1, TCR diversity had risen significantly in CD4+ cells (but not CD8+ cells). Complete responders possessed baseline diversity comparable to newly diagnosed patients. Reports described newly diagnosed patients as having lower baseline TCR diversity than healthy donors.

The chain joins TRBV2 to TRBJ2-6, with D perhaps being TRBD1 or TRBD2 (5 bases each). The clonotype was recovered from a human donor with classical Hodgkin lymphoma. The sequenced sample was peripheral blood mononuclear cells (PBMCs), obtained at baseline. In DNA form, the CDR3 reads TGTGCCAGCAGTGGTGGGGGTACTGGGGCCAACGTCCTGACTTTC. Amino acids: CASSGGGTGANVLTF.